This T cell receptor beta chain was captured in a study of monozygotic twins with inflammatory bowel disease. Notes on the study in general: IBD patients carried less diverse TCRbeta repertoires (inverse Simpson) than healthy co-twins.

About this clonotype itself: Its antigen is not identified.

This CDR3 has 11 residues. The V gene's germline CDR1 is KGHSH and CDR2 LQKENI. TCRdb reprocessed the 5' RACE reads, keeping one entry per CDR3 protein, no DNA. The sample has more than 350,000 distinct CDR3 sequences. The chain is built from TRBV18 and TRBJ2-3. The sequenced sample was blood. The clonotype was recovered from a human donor with ulcerative colitis or Crohn's disease, or a healthy co-twin of an affected twin (not recorded which). This chain's CDR3 is CASSPSDTQYF.